Sequencing of this T cell receptor (beta chain) was carried out in a study of blood T cell repertoires in COVID-19. Libraries were prepared by immunoSEQ multiplex PCR; TCRdb keeps only in-frame clonotypes and omits some of them. The table shows fewer than 350,000 clones, with roughly 85% occurring only once. CDR3 length: 15 residues. The germline V gene encodes CDR1 SGHAT and CDR2 FQNNGV. V gave up 5 bases and J gave up 0 bases, with 11 bases separating them. Enrolled through a virtual design, the participants were between roughly 18 and 95 years of age and came from about two dozen US areas. Cohorts were determined from participant-reported clinical history. Participants classified as exposed had met a COVID-19 case within 2 weeks before study entry.

This receptor was identified in a woman aged 25 to 39 who had been exposed to COVID-19. Sequenced material: PBMCs or T cells enriched from blood (not recorded which). This rearrangement joins TRBV11-2 to TRBJ1-5; D gene unclear. CDR3 coding DNA: TGTGCCAGCAGCGATTCGGGTTATAGCAATCAGCCCCAGCATTTT. It is translated as CASSDSGYSNQPQHF.